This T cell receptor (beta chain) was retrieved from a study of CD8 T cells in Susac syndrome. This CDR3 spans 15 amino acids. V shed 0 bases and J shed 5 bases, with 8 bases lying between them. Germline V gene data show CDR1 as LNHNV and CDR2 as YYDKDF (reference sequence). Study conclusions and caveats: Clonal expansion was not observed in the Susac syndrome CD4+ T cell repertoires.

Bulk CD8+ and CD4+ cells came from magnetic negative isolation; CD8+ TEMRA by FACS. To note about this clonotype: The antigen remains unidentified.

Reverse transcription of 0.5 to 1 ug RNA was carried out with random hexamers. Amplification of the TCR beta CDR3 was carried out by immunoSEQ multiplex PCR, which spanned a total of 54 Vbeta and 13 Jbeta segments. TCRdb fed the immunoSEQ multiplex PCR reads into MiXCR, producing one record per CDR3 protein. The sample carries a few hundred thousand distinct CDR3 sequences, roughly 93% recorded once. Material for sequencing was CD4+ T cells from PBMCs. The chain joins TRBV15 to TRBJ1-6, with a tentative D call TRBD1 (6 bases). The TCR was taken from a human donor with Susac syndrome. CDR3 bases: TGTGCCACCAGCAGAGAATCAGGGGATAATTCACCCCTCCACTTT. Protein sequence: CATSRESGDNSPLHF.